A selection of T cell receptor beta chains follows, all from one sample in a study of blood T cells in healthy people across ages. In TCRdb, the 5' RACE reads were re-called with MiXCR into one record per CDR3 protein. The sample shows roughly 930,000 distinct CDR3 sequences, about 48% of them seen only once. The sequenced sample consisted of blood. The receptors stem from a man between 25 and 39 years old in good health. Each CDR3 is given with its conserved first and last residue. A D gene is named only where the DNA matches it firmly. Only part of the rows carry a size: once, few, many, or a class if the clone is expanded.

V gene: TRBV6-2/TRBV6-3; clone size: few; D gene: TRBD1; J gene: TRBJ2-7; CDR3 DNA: TGTGCCAGCAGTTACGGGACAGGGAATCGGTACTTC; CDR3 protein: CASSYGTGNRYF
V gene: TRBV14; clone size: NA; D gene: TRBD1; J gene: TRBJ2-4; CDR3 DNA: TGTGCCAGCAGCCAAGACCCCGGGACAGAAAACATTCAGTACTTC; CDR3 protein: CASSQDPGTENIQYF
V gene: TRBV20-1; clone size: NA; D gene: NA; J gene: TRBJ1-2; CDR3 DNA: TGCAGTGCTAGCTCCTCGGGACCTAACTATGGCTACACCTTC; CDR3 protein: CSASSSGPNYGYTF
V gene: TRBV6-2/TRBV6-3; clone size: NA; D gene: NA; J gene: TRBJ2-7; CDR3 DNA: TGTGCCAGCAGTTACATACAGGACCCCTACGAGCAGTACTTC; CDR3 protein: CASSYIQDPYEQYF
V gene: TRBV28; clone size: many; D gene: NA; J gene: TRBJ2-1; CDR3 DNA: TGTGCCAGCAGTTCCGGACACTACAATGAGCAGTTCTTC; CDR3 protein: CASSSGHYNEQFF
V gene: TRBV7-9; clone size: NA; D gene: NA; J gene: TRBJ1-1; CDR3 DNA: TGTGCCAGCAGCGGGATACTTAACTCCGGGTCAGGGTTGAACACTGAAGCTTTCTTT; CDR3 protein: CASSGILNSGSGLNTEAFF
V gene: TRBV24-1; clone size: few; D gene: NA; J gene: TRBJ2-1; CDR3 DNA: TGTGCCACCAGTGACCAGTCCTCCTACAATGAGCAGTTCTTC; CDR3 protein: CATSDQSSYNEQFF
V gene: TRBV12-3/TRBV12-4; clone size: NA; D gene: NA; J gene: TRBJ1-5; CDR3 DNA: TGTGCCAGCAACGGGGGTCGTAATCAGCCCCAGCATTTT; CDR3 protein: CASNGGRNQPQHF
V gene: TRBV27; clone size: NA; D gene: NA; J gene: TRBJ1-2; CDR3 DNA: TGTGCCAGCAGTTTAGGGCCCGGGGTCGGGTATGGCTACACCTTC; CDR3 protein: CASSLGPGVGYGYTF
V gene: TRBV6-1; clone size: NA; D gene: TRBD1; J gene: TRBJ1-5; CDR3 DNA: TGTGCCAGCACCAACAGGGGTAGCAATCAGCCCCAGCATTTT; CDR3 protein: CASTNRGSNQPQHF